This T cell receptor beta chain came from a study of primary melanoma T cells and metastatic recurrence. Sequenced by immunoSEQ multiplex PCR; TCRdb stores in-frame clones only, minus some. The table lists about 1,300 clones, around 86% of them singletons. This receptor was obtained from a human donor with melanoma. Sequenced material: melanoma tumor tissue.

CDR3 sequence reads: CATLRGSATNEKLFF. The CDR3 DNA sequence: TGTGCCACCCTCCGAGGCAGTGCAACTAATGAAAAACTGTTTTTT. The chain joins TRBV6-8 to TRBJ1-4; D unclear. V lost 10 bases and J 0 bases, leaving 15 bases between the germline ends. The CDR3 spans 15 residues. Germline V CDR1 and CDR2: MNHGY, SAAAGT.